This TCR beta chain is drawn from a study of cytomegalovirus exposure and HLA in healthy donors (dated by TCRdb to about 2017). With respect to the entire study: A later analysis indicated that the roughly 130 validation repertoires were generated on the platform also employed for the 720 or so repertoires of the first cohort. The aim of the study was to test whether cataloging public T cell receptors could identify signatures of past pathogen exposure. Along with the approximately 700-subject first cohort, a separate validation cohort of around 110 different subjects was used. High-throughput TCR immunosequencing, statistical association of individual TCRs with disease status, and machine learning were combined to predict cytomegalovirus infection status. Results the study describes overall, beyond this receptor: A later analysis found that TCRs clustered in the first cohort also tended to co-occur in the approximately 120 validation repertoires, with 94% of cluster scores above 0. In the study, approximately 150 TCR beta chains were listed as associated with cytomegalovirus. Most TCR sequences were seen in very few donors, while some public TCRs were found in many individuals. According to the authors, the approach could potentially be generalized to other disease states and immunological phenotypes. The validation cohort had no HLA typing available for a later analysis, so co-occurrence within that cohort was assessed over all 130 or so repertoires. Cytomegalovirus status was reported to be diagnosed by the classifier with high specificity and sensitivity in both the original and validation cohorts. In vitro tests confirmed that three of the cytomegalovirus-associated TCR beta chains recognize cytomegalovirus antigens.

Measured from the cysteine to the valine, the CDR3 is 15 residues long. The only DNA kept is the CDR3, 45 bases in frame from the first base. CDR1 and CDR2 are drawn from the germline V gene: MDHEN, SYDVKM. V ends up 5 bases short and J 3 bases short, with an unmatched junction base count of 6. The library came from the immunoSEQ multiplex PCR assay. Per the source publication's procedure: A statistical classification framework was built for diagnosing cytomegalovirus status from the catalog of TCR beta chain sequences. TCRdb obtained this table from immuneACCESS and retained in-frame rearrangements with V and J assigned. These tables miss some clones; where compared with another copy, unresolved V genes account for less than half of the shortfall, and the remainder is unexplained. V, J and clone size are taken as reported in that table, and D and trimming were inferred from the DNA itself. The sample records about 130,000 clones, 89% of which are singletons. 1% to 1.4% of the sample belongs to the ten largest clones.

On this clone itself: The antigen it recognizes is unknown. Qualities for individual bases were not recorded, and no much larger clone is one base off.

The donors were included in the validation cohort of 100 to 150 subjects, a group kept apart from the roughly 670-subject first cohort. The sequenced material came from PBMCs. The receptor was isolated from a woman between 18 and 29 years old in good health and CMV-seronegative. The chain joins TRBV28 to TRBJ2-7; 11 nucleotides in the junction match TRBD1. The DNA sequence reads TGTGCCAGCAGTCCGGCCGGGACAGGGGGCTACGAGCAGTACGTC. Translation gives CASSPAGTGGYEQYV.